This T cell receptor beta chain is drawn from a study of T cells after yellow fever vaccination. General observations from the study: CD4 and CD8 compartments shared a small share of clonotypes, likely from convergent recombination.

UMIs and a universal primer site were added when TCR cDNA was made by 5'RACE template switching. Each CDR3 protein is one row after TCRdb ran MiXCR on the 5' RACE reads. The table has about 120,000 distinct CDR3 sequences, under 9% seen once. This clonotype was seen many times. No antigen is known for it. V lost 4 bases to trimming and J lost 1 base, with 10 bases between them. Per the germline V gene, CDR1 is SEHNR and CDR2 is FQNEAQ (reference sequence). This CDR3 is built from 14 residues. The clonotype originates from a man aged 30 to 45 who received the YFV17D yellow fever vaccine. The rearrangement uses TRBV7-9 and TRBJ2-5, with D perhaps matching TRBD1 (5 bases). The sequenced sample was CD8+ T cells sorted from PBMCs, obtained 45 days after the yellow fever booster vaccination. The CDR3 is CASSSDTTQETQYF. In DNA form, the CDR3 reads TGTGCCAGCAGCTCGGACACCACCCAAGAGACCCAGTACTTC.